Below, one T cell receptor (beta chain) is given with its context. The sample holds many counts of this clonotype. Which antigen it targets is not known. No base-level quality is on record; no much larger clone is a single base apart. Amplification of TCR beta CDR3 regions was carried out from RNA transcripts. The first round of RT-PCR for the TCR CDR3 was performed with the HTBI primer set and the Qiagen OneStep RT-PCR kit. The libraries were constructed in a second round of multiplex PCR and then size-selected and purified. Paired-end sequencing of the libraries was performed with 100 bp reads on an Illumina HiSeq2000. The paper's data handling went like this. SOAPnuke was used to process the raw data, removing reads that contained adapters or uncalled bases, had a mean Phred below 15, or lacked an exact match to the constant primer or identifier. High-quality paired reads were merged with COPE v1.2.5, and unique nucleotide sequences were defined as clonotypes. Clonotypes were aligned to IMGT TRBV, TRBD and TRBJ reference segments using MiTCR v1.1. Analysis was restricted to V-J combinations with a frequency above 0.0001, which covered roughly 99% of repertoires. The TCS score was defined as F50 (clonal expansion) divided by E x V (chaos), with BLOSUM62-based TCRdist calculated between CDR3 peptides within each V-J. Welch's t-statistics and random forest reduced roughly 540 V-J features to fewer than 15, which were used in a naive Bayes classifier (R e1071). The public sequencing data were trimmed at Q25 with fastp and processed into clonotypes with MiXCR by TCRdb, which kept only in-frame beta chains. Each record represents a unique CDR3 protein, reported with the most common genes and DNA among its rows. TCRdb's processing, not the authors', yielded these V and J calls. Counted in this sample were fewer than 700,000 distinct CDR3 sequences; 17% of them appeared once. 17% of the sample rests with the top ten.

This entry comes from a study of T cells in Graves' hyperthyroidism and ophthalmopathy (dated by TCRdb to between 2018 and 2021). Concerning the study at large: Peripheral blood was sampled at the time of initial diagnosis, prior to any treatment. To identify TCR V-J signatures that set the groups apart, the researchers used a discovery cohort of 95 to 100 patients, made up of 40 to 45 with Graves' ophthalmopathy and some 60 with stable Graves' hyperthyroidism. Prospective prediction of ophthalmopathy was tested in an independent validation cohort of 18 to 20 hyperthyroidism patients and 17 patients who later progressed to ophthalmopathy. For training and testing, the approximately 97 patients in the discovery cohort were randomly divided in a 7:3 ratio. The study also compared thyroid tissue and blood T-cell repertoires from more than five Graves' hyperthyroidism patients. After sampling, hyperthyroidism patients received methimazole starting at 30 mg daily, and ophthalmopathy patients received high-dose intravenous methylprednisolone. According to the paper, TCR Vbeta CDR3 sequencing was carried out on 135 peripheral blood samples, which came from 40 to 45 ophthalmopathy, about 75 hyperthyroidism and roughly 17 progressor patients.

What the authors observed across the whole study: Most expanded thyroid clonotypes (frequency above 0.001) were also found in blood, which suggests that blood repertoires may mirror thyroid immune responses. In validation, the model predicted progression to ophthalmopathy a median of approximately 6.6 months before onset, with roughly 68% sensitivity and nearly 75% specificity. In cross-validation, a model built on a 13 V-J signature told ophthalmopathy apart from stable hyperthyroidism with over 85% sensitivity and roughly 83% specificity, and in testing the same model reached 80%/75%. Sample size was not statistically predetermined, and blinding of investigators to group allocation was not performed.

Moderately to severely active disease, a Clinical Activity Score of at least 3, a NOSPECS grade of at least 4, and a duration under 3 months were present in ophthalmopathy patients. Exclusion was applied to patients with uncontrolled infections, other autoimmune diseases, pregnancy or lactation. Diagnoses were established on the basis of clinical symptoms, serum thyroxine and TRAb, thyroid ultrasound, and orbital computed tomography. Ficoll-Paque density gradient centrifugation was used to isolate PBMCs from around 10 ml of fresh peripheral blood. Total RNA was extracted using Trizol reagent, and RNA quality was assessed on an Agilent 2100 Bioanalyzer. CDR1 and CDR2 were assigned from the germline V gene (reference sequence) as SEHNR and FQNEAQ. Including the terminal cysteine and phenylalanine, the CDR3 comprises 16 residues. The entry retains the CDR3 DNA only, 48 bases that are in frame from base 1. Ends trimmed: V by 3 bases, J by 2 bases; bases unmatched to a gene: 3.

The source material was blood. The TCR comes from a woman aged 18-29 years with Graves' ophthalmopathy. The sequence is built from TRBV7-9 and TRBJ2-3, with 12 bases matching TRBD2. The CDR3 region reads CASSFLAGGDTDTQYF. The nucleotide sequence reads TGTGCCAGCAGCTTCCTAGCGGGGGGGGACACAGATACGCAGTATTTT.